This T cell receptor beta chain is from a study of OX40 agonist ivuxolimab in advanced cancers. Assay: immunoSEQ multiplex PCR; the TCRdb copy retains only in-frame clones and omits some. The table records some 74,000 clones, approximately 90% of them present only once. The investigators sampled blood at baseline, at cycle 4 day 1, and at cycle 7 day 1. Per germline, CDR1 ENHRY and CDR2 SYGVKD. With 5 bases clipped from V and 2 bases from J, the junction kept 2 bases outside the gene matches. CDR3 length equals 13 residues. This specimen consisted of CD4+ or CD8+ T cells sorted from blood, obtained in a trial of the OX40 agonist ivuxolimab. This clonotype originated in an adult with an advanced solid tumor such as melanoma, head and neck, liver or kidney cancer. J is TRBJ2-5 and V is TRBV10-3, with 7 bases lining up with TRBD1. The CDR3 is CAISRTGQETQYF. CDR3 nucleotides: TGTGCCATCAGTCGGACAGGACAAGAGACCCAGTACTTC.